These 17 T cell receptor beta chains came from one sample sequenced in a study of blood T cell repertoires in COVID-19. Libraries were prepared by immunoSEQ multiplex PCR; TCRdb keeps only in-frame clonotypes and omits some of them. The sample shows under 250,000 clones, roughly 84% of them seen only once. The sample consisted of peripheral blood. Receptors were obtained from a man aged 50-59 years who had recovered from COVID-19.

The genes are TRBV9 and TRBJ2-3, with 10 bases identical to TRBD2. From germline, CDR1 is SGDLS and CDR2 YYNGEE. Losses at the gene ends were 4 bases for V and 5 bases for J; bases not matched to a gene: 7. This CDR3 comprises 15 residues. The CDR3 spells CASSTPLAGVDTQYF. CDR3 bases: TGTGCCAGCAGCACTCCTCTAGCGGGAGTAGATACGCAGTATTTT.

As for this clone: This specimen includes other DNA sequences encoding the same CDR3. The CDR3 protein is CASSLGQSTDTQYF. The CDR3 nucleotides are TGTGCCAGCAGCTTGGGACAGTCCACAGATACGCAGTATTTT. The chain is built from TRBV7-9 and TRBJ2-3, with 7 bases identical to TRBD1. Germline V gene lookup returns CDR1 SEHNR and CDR2 FQNEAQ (reference sequence). This CDR3 has 14 amino acids. Unmatched junction bases numbered 2, after V lost 3 bases and J lost 2 bases.

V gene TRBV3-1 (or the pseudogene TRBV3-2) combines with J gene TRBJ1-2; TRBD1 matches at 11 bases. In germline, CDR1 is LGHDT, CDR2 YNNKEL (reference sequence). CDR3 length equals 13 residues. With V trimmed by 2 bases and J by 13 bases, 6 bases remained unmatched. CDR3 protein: CASSQLDRGLCTF. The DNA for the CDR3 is TGTGCCAGCAGCCAACTGGACAGGGGGCTGTGCACCTTC.

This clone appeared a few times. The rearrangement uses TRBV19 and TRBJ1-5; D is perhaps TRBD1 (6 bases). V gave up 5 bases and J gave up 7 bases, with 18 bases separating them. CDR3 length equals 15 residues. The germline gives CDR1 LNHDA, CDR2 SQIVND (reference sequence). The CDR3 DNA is TGTGCCAGTAGTCCTCGTGGGACACCGAAACAGCCCCAGCATTTT. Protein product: CASSPRGTPKQPQHF.

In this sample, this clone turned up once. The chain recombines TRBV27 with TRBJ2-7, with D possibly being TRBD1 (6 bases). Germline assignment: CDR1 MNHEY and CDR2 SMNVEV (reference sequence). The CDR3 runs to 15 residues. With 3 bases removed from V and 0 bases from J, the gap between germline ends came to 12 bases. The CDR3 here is CASSFTGTSSYEQYF. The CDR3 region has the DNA TGTGCCAGCAGTTTCACCGGGACAAGCTCCTACGAGCAGTACTTC.

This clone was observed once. Here the CDR3 reads CAWSTWTGSSYGYTF. The CDR3 region has the DNA TGTGCCTGGAGCACTTGGACAGGATCATCCTATGGCTACACCTTC. This chain joins TRBV30 and TRBJ1-2, with 7 nucleotides matching TRBD1. J lost 4 bases, V lost 3 bases, and 11 bases had no gene match. Germline loops: CDR1 GTSNPN, CDR2 SVGIG (reference sequence). The CDR3 is 15 residues long.

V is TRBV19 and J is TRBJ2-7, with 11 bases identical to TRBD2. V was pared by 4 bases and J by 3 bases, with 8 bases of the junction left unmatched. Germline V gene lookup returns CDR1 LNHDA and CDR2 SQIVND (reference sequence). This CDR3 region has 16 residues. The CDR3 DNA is TGTGCCAGTAGTACTGGAGGGACTAGCGGTAACTACGAGCAGTACTTC. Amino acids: CASSTGGTSGNYEQYF.

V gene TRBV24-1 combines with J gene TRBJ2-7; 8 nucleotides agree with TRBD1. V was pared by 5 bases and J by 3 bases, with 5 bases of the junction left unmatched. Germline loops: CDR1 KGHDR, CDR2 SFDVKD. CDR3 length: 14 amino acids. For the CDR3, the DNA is TGTGCCACCAGTGTCGGACAGGGTTACTACGAGCAGTACTTC. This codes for CATSVGQGYYEQYF.

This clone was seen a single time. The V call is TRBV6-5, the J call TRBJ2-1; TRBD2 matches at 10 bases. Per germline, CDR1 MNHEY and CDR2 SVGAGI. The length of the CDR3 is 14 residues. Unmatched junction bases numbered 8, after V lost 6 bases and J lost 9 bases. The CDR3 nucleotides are TGTGCCAGCAGCCCGGGACTAGCGATTCCTGAGCAGTTCTTC. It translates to CASSPGLAIPEQFF.

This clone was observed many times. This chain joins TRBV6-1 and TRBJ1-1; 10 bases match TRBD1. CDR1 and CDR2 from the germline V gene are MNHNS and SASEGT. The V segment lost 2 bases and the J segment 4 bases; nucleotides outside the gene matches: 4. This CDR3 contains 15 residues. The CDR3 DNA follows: TGTGCCAGCAGTGAAAAGGGGGACAGGGGCACTGAAGCTTTCTTT. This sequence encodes CASSEKGDRGTEAFF.

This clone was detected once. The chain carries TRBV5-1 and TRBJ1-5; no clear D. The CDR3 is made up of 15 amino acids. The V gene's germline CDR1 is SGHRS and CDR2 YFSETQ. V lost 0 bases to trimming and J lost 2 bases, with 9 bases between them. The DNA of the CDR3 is TGCGCCAGCAGCTTGGAATACGGGGGCAATCAGCCCCAGCATTTT. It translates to CASSLEYGGNQPQHF.

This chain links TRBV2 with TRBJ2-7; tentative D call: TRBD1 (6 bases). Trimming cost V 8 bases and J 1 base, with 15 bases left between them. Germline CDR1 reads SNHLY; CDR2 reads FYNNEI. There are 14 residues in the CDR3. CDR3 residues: CASFPDSFSYEQYF. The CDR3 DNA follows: TGTGCCAGCTTTCCGGACAGCTTTTCCTACGAGCAGTACTTC.

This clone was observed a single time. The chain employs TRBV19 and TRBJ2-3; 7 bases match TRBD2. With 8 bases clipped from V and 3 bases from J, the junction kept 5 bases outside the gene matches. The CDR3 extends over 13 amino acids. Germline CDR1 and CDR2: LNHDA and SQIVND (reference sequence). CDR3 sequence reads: CASRPSGTDTQYF. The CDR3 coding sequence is TGTGCCAGTCGGCCTAGCGGTACAGATACGCAGTATTTT.

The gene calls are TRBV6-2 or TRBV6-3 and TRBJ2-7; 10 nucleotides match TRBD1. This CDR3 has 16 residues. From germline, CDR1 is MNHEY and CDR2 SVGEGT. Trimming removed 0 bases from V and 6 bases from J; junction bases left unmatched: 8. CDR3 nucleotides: TGTGCCAGCAGTTACTCGCAGGGACAGGGGACTTCCGAGCAGTACTTC. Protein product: CASSYSQGQGTSEQYF.

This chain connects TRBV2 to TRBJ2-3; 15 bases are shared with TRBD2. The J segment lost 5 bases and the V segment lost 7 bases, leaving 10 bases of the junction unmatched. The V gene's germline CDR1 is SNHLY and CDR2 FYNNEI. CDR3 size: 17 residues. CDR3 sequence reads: CASTRTGLAGGIDTQYF. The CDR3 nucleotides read TGTGCCAGCACCCGAACGGGACTAGCGGGAGGTATAGATACGCAGTATTTT.

CDR3 sequence: CASSVTSGRGADTQYF. CDR3 coding DNA: TGTGCCAGCAGCGTGACTAGCGGGAGAGGGGCAGATACGCAGTATTTT. The chain has TRBV7-2 and TRBJ2-3; 12 bases map to TRBD2. The germline CDR1 and CDR2 sequences are SGHTA and FQGNSA. With 5 bases clipped from V and 4 bases from J, the junction kept 7 bases outside the gene matches. The CDR3 consists of 16 residues.

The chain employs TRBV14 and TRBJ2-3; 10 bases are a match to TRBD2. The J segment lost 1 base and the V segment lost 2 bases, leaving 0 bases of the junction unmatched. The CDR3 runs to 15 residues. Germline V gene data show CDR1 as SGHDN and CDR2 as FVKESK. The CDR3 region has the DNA TGTGCCAGCAGCCAACTAGCGGGAGGCACAGATACGCAGTATTTT. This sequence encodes CASSQLAGGTDTQYF.